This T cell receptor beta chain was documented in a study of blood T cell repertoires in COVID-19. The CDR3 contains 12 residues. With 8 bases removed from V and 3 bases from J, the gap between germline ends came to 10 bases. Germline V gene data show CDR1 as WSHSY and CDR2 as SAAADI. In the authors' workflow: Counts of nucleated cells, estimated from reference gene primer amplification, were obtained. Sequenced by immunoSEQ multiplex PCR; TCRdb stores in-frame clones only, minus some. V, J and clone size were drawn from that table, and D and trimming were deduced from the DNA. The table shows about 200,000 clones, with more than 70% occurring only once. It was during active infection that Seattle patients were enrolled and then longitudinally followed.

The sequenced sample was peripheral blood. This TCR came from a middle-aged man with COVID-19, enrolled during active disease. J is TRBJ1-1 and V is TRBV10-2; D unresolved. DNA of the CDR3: TGCGCCAGCGGCGATCAGGACACTGAAGCTTTCTTT. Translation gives CASGDQDTEAFF.